The present entry profiles one TCR beta chain with its context. This sample is part of a study of PD-1 blockade in classical Hodgkin lymphoma. As for the study in general: The nivolumab dose that patients received was 3 mg/kg, given intravenously every 2 weeks.

Only in-frame clones appear in the TCRdb table, and some are missing; sequencing was by immunoSEQ multiplex PCR. Of around 50,000 clones in the sample, around 90% were seen once. J lost 0 bases, V lost 1 base, and 7 bases had no gene match. The CDR3 consists of 17 residues. From germline, CDR1 is SGDLS and CDR2 YYNGEE. Sample time point: cycle 4 day 1 (C4D1), after five to seven weeks of nivolumab. Each patient's relapse followed autologous stem cell transplantation, and brentuximab vedotin exposure varied. The sample consisted of peripheral blood mononuclear cells (PBMCs), taken before the fourth cycle of nivolumab. The receptor was derived from a human donor with classical Hodgkin lymphoma. The chain links TRBV9 to TRBJ1-1, with TRBD1 identical over 9 bases. CDR3 nucleotide sequence: TGTGCCAGCAGCGTACCGACAGGGGGAGGCTTGAACACTGAAGCTTTCTTT. Protein sequence: CASSVPTGGGLNTEAFF.